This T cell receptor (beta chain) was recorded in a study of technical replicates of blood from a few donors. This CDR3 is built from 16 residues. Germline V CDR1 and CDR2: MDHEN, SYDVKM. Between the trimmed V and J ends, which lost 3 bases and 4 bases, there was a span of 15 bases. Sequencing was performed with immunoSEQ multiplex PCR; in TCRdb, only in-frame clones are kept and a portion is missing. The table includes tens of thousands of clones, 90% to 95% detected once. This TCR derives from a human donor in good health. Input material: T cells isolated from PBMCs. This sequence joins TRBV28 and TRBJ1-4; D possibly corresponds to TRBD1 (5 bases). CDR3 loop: CASSFLRGVNNEKLFF. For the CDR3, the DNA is TGTGCCAGCAGTTTTCTTCGGGGGGTTAATAATGAAAAACTGTTTTTT.